These 21 T cell receptor beta chains came from one sample sequenced in a study of response to subunit inactivated influenza vaccine. TCRdb fed the RT-PCR reads into MiXCR, producing one record per CDR3 protein. The sample lists more than 600,000 distinct CDR3 sequences, about 18% seen once, with 11% in the top ten. The specimen comprised PBMCs from blood, sampled about 5 days after vaccination. Source of these receptors: a man aged 45-60 years who received an inactivated influenza vaccine.

This clonotype has more than one count but fewer than ten. This rearrangement joins TRBV4-1 to TRBJ2-7; D is unclear. V gave up 1 base and J gave up 3 bases, with 16 bases separating them. The length of the CDR3 is 16 residues. Germline V gives CDR1 MGHRA, CDR2 YSYEKL. This CDR3 is CASSQGQGSTNYEQYF. As DNA, the CDR3 is TGCGCCAGCAGCCAAGGCCAAGGTAGCACCAACTACGAGCAGTACTTC.

This clonotype has only a few counts. This chain uses TRBV5-8 with TRBJ1-4, with 12 bases fitting TRBD1. CDR1 is SGHTS and CDR2 is YDEGEE in the germline V gene. The CDR3 is 14 amino acids. V was pared by 4 bases and J by 7 bases, with 2 bases of the junction left unmatched. The CDR3 DNA reads TGTGCCAGCAGCAGGGACAGGGGGCTTGAAAAACTGTTTTTT. Protein sequence: CASSRDRGLEKLFF. The full variable domain, rest sourced from reference TRBV5-8 and TRBJ1-4, is EAGVTQSPTHLIKTRGQQATLRCSPISGHTSVYWYQQALGLGLQFLLWYDEGEERNRGNFPPRFSGRQFPNYSSELNVNALELEDSALYLCASSRDRGLEKLFFGSGTQLSVL.

Only a few counts were recorded for this clonotype. The chain combines TRBV7-2 with TRBJ2-5; 8 positions agree with TRBD1. The CDR3 runs 15 residues. Germline assignment: CDR1 SGHTA and CDR2 FQGNSA. V was pared by 1 base and J by 2 bases, with 3 bases of the junction left unmatched. The CDR3 DNA is TGTGCCAGCAGCTTAGTCAGGGGGCCTCAAGAGACCCAGTACTTC. Protein: CASSLVRGPQETQYF.

The chain is built from TRBV6-5 and TRBJ2-7; maybe TRBD1 (6 bases). In germline, CDR1 is MNHEY, CDR2 SVGAGI. The CDR3 totals 16 residues. Between the trimmed V and J ends, which lost 0 bases and 0 bases, there was a span of 12 bases. CDR3 protein: CASSYSSGDLSYEQYF. In DNA form, the CDR3 reads TGTGCCAGCAGTTACTCGTCAGGGGACCTCTCCTACGAGCAGTACTTC.

CDR3 coding DNA: TGCAGTGCTAGAGTTCAGGGTAATCAGCCCCAGCATTTT. This sequence encodes CSARVQGNQPQHF. V is TRBV20-1 and J is TRBJ1-5, with D perhaps matching TRBD1 (5 bases). This CDR3 contains 13 residues. Trimming shortened V by 1 base and J by 4 bases, and 8 bases separated the two germline ends. Germline CDR1 DFQATT, CDR2 SNEGSKA (reference sequence).

This clonotype showed up many times. This chain links TRBV29-1 with TRBJ1-1; D gene ambiguous. Deletions cut 7 bases from V and 1 base from J, with 13 bases between. The CDR3 contains 13 residues. Germline loops: CDR1 SQVTM, CDR2 ANQGSEA. The CDR3 nucleotides are TGCAGCGCCCGCCGGGCCGCGAACACTGAAGCTTTCTTT. Protein product: CSARRAANTEAFF.

The chain couples TRBV10-3 to TRBJ1-4, with D possibly matching TRBD1 (5 bases). This CDR3 spans 15 amino acids. Trimming left V 0 bases short and J 5 bases short, with 10 bases between. From germline, CDR1 is ENHRY and CDR2 SYGVKD. The CDR3 coding sequence is TGTGCCATCAGTGAGTCGAAGGGGAGGAATGAAAAACTGTTTTTT. As protein: CAISESKGRNEKLFF.

The chain combines TRBV5-5 with TRBJ2-1; D ambiguous. V gave up 1 base and J gave up 0 bases, with 17 bases separating them. Looked up from germline, CDR1 is SGHKS and CDR2 is YYEKEE (reference sequence). The CDR3 is 18 amino acids. The CDR3 DNA sequence: TGTGCCAGCAGCTTGTCGTTGGGTGTTACCCTCTCCTACAATGAGCAGTTCTTC. Translating gives CASSLSLGVTLSYNEQFF.

The V call is TRBV7-3, the J call TRBJ2-3; TRBD1 is a possible D gene (6 bases). The germline V gene has CDR1 SGHTA and CDR2 FQGTGA. CDR3 length: 14 amino acids. The V gene lost 6 bases and the J gene lost 4 bases, with 14 bases spanning the gap. CDR3 protein: CASSYRDKADTQYF. CDR3 DNA sequence: TGTGCCAGCAGTTACAGGGATAAGGCAGATACGCAGTATTTT.

This clonotype was seen once. CDR3 nucleotides: TGTGCCAGCAGCTTGGTCGGTTCCAAAAACATTCAGTACTTC. Its protein product is CASSLVGSKNIQYF. The chain has TRBV5-4 and TRBJ2-4, with unresolved D. The CDR3 is 14 amino acids. With 0 bases removed from V and 2 bases from J, the gap between germline ends came to 6 bases. CDR1 and CDR2 from the germline V gene are SGHNT and YYREEE (reference sequence).

This clonotype has a count of ten or more. The chain is built from TRBV29-1 and TRBJ1-2; the D is unclear. Per the germline V gene, CDR1 is SQVTM and CDR2 is ANQGSEA. This CDR3 comprises 11 residues. V was shortened by 5 bases and J by 7 bases, with 11 bases between the two germline ends. CDR3 DNA: TGCAGCGTTTCTATTTTGGGTGGCTACACCTTC. This translates into CSVSILGGYTF.

This clonotype was seen a few times. V gene TRBV20-1 combines with J gene TRBJ2-7, with 8 bases that match TRBD2. Trimming removed 0 bases from V and 1 base from J; junction bases left unmatched: 8. Germline loops: CDR1 DFQATT, CDR2 SNEGSKA (reference sequence). The CDR3 is 16 residues long. The CDR3 nucleotides read TGCAGTGCTAGAGATCAAAAGGCGGGAGGATCCTACGAGCAGTACTTC. Translating gives CSARDQKAGGSYEQYF.

The chain is built from TRBV10-2 and TRBJ2-3, with 9 bases identical to TRBD1. V shed 7 bases, J shed 1 base, and the junction held 6 bases outside the gene matches. The CDR3 is made up of 15 amino acids. CDR1 and CDR2 (germline): WSHSY, SAAADI. The CDR3: CASIPGQGRTDTQYF. Written as DNA, the CDR3 is TGCGCCAGCATCCCGGGACAGGGACGCACAGATACGCAGTATTTT.

This clonotype was recorded a few times. The chain is built from TRBV10-3 and TRBJ1-1; TRBD1 matches 10 bases. Germline V gives CDR1 ENHRY, CDR2 SYGVKD. With V trimmed by 7 bases and J by 5 bases, 4 bases remained unmatched. The CDR3 is 13 residues long. The chain's CDR3 is CAITVGQGTEAFF. The CDR3, as DNA: TGTGCCATCACTGTGGGACAGGGGACTGAAGCTTTCTTT.

As DNA, the CDR3 is TGTGCCATCAGCACAGGGCTCCATCAGCCCCAGCATTTT. Translating gives CAISTGLHQPQHF. V and J are TRBV10-3 and TRBJ1-5; D is perhaps TRBD1 (6 bases). The CDR3 has 13 amino acids. Germline V gene sequence: CDR1 ENHRY, CDR2 SYGVKD. Trimming left V 6 bases short and J 5 bases short, with 11 bases between.

The V gene is TRBV20-1, the J gene TRBJ1-5; D remains ambiguous. Trimming left V 3 bases short and J 2 bases short, with 11 bases between. The CDR3 contains 14 residues. The germline CDR1 and CDR2 sequences are DFQATT and SNEGSKA (reference sequence). The CDR3 DNA reads as TGCAGTGCTAGGGACCTTGGGCGCAATCAGCCCCAGCATTTT. It specifies CSARDLGRNQPQHF.

The chain carries TRBV4-2 and TRBJ2-1; D remains ambiguous. The germline gives CDR1 LGHNA, CDR2 YNFKEQ. The CDR3 loop spans 13 amino acids. Trimming left V 0 bases short and J 10 bases short, with 10 bases between. CDR3 residues: CASSQDYEREQFF. The CDR3 coding sequence is TGTGCCAGCAGCCAAGATTATGAACGAGAGCAGTTCTTC.

V is TRBV7-9 and J is TRBJ1-5, with 7 bases that match TRBD1. The germline V gene encodes CDR1 SEHNR and CDR2 FQNEAQ (reference sequence). The CDR3 length is 12 residues. Trimming at V came to 7 bases and at J to 4 bases, leaving 1 base not matched to a gene. The CDR3 loop reads CASTTGNQPQHF. In nucleotides, the CDR3 is TGTGCCAGCACGACAGGGAATCAGCCCCAGCATTTT.

The chain links TRBV12-3 or TRBV12-4 to TRBJ1-5; no clear D gene. The germline V and J ends were trimmed by 4 bases and 3 bases, with 7 bases remaining between them. CDR3 size: 13 residues. The CDR3 DNA is TGTGCCAGCAGTTCGCAGGACAATCAGCCCCAGCATTTT. Translation: CASSSQDNQPQHF.

This clonotype showed up just a few times. The rearrangement joins TRBV6-5 to TRBJ2-2, with unresolved D. The CDR3 is 15 amino acids. Looked up from germline, CDR1 is MNHEY and CDR2 is SVGAGI. V lost 0 bases and J 6 bases, leaving 11 bases between the germline ends. DNA of the CDR3: TGTGCCAGCAGTTACTCGACCGGCGGCGCCGGGGAGCTGTTTTTT. Encoded protein: CASSYSTGGAGELFF.

This rearrangement joins TRBV12-3 or TRBV12-4 to TRBJ2-1, with D uncertain. This CDR3 is built from 12 residues. The CDR3 loop reads CATGLSYNEQFF. The CDR3 coding sequence is TGTGCGACGGGCCTCTCCTACAATGAGCAGTTCTTC.